A selection of T cell receptor beta chains follows, all from one sample in a study of blood T cell repertoires in COVID-19. Data came from immunoSEQ multiplex PCR; TCRdb stores just in-frame clones and leaves some out. The table includes over 250,000 clones, roughly 85% detected once. Sequencing input: peripheral blood. All receptors come from a man in his fifties with active or convalescent COVID-19. Each CDR3 is given with its conserved first and last residue. D genes are given only for firm matches. Clone size appears in some rows only: once, few, many, or a class for an expanded clone.

. | 18 | TRBJ2-4 | . | TRBV6-7 | CASTIIFFLIIAKNIQYF | TGTGCCAGCACTATTATTTTTTTCCTGATTATAGCCAAAAACATTCAGTACTTC
. | 15 | TRBJ2-1 | . | TRBV30 | CASNARASDLNEQFF | TGTGCCTCTAATGCGCGGGCTAGCGATTTGAATGAGCAGTTCTTC
. | 15 | TRBJ1-2 | TRBD1 | TRBV2 | CASTPRTGANYGYTF | TGTGCCAGCACCCCCCGGACAGGAGCTAACTATGGCTACACCTTC
. | 15 | TRBJ1-3 | . | TRBV9 | CASSVRGSSGNTIYF | TGTGCCAGCAGCGTAAGGGGCAGCTCTGGAAACACCATATATTTT
. | 14 | TRBJ2-4 | . | TRBV5-8 | CASSLGGPKNIQYF | TGTGCCAGCAGCTTGGGAGGGCCTAAAAACATTCAGTACTTC
. | 18 | TRBJ1-2 | TRBD1 | TRBV4-3 | CASSQELSGTGGLRGYTF | TGCGCCAGCAGCCAAGAGTTGAGCGGAACAGGGGGGCTGAGAGGCTACACCTTC
. | 15 | TRBJ1-5 | TRBD1 | TRBV27 | CASSPAGGSNQPQHF | TGTGCCAGCAGTCCGGCAGGGGGTAGCAATCAGCCCCAGCATTTT
. | 20 | TRBJ1-6 | TRBD1 | TRBV6-6 | CASSRRGRGQATSYNSPLHF | TGTGCCAGCAGTCGGAGAGGGAGGGGACAGGCAACCTCCTATAATTCACCCCTCCACTTT
. | 13 | TRBJ1-2 | TRBD1 | TRBV2 | CASSVRTGDGYTF | TGTGCCAGCAGTGTCAGGACAGGGGACGGCTACACCTTC
few | 13 | TRBJ1-5 | TRBD1 | TRBV6-5 | CASSLDRDQPQHF | TGTGCCAGCAGTCTCGACAGGGACCAGCCCCAGCATTTT
. | 15 | TRBJ2-7 | TRBD2 | TRBV3-1/TRBV3-2 | CASSRDSGNTYEQYF | TGTGCCAGCAGCCGGGATAGCGGGAACACCTACGAGCAGTACTTC
. | 14 | TRBJ1-1 | TRBD1 | TRBV7-2 | CASSARQGGPEAFF | TGTGCCAGCAGCGCCCGACAGGGCGGACCTGAAGCTTTCTTT
once | 15 | TRBJ2-7 | TRBD2 | TRBV5-1 | CASRPTGTSGYEQYF | TGCGCCAGCAGGCCAACCGGGACTAGCGGCTACGAGCAGTACTTC
. | 14 | TRBJ1-5 | . | TRBV10-1 | CASCNLAGNQPQHF | TGCGCCAGCTGTAATCTAGCGGGCAATCAGCCCCAGCATTTT
once | 13 | TRBJ2-7 | TRBD1 | TRBV30 | CAHQDRGRYEQYF | TGTGCCCACCAGGACAGGGGGCGGTACGAGCAGTACTTC
once | 18 | TRBJ2-3 | TRBD2 | TRBV7-2 | CASSLLPLAGGATDTQYF | TGTGCCAGCAGCCTACTTCCACTAGCGGGAGGGGCAACAGATACGCAGTATTTT
. | 15 | TRBJ1-5 | TRBD1 | TRBV6-6 | CASRFDRVGNQPQHF | TGTGCCAGCAGATTCGACAGGGTAGGCAATCAGCCCCAGCATTTT
. | 11 | TRBJ1-1 | . | TRBV18 | CASSETTRAFF | TGTGCCAGCTCGGAGACGACTCGGGCTTTCTTT
. | 13 | TRBJ2-4 | TRBD2 | TRBV11-3 | CASSLRGRDIQYF | TGTGCCAGCAGCTTGCGTGGGAGGGACATTCAGTACTTC
few | 15 | TRBJ2-7 | . | TRBV9 | CASSPRADSSYEQYF | TGTGCCAGCAGCCCGAGGGCGGATAGCTCCTACGAGCAGTACTTC
. | 18 | TRBJ2-1 | TRBD2 | TRBV15 | CATSRDPLAGSAYNEQFF | TGTGCCACCAGCAGAGATCCGTTAGCGGGAAGCGCCTACAATGAGCAGTTCTTC
few | 15 | TRBJ2-1 | TRBD2 | TRBV7-6 | CASSRLAVSYNEQFF | TGTGCCAGCAGCCGACTAGCGGTCTCCTACAATGAGCAGTTCTTC
once | 13 | TRBJ1-1 | . | TRBV2 | CASDSQGGTEAFF | TGTGCCAGCGACTCCCAAGGGGGCACTGAAGCTTTCTTT
. | 13 | TRBJ1-2 | . | TRBV7-3 | CASGNQGPYGYTF | TGTGCCAGCGGTAACCAGGGGCCATATGGCTACACCTTC
. | 12 | TRBJ2-1 | . | TRBV7-7 | CASSQTRGEQFF | TGTGCCAGCAGCCAAACTCGGGGTGAGCAGTTCTTC
. | 16 | TRBJ2-5 | TRBD2 | TRBV28 | CASSRGGAGGEETQYF | TGTGCCAGCAGTCGTGGCGGGGCGGGAGGGGAAGAGACCCAGTACTTC
once | 15 | TRBJ2-1 | . | TRBV19 | CASSMRGIVYNEQFF | TGTGCCAGTAGTATGCGCGGGATAGTTTACAATGAGCAGTTCTTC
. | 16 | TRBJ1-5 | TRBD1 | TRBV3-1/TRBV3-2 | CASSQGWTGESQPQHF | TGTGCCAGCAGCCAAGGTTGGACAGGGGAAAGTCAGCCCCAGCATTTT
. | 11 | TRBJ1-6 | . | TRBV6-5 | CATHMDSPLHF | TGTGCCACCCACATGGATTCACCCCTCCACTTT
. | 16 | TRBJ2-5 | TRBD2 | TRBV7-9 | CASSLMRREHGETQYF | TGTGCCAGCAGCTTAATGAGGCGGGAGCACGGGGAGACCCAGTACTTC
. | 14 | TRBJ1-6 | TRBD1 | TRBV7-9 | CASSSTPGGSPLHF | TGTGCCAGCAGCTCCACTCCAGGGGGATCACCCCTCCACTTT
. | 14 | TRBJ1-1 | . | TRBV5-1 | CASSLQVEGTEAFF | TGCGCCAGCAGCTTACAGGTCGAAGGCACTGAAGCTTTCTTT
. | 14 | TRBJ1-6 | . | TRBV28 | CASSLVSGASPLHF | TGTGCCAGCAGTTTAGTCAGCGGGGCTTCACCCCTCCACTTT
. | 16 | TRBJ1-2 | TRBD1 | TRBV19 | CASSLIVGQGSRGYTF | TGTGCCAGTAGCCTCATCGTGGGACAGGGGAGTCGTGGCTACACCTTC
. | 13 | TRBJ1-2 | TRBD1 | TRBV5-6 | CASSLGTGDGYTF | TGTGCCAGCAGCTTAGGGACAGGGGACGGCTACACCTTC
few | 11 | TRBJ1-1 | . | TRBV30 | CAWTLGAEAFF | TGTGCCTGGACATTGGGCGCTGAAGCTTTCTTT
. | 14 | TRBJ2-7 | TRBD2 | TRBV18 | CASSSSGGGDEQYF | TGTGCCAGTTCAAGCTCGGGAGGAGGCGACGAGCAGTACTTC
. | 20 | TRBJ2-1 | . | TRBV1 | CTSSRSFARRETSTRHEQFF | TGCACCAGCAGCCGCAGTTTCGCCCGGCGAGAGACCTCGACCAGGCATGAGCAGTTCTTC
few | 15 | TRBJ1-1 | . | TRBV19 | CASSMPNRAQTEAFF | TGTGCCAGTAGTATGCCGAACAGGGCTCAGACTGAAGCTTTCTTT
once | 14 | TRBJ2-1 | . | TRBV20-1 | CSASRESAGNEQFF | TGCAGTGCTAGTAGGGAATCGGCGGGCAATGAGCAGTTCTTC
. | 14 | TRBJ1-2 | . | TRBV28 | CASSFQGGFYGYTF | TGTGCCAGCAGTTTTCAAGGCGGTTTCTATGGCTACACCTTC
. | 15 | TRBJ1-6 | TRBD1 | TRBV9 | CASSAGQGWNSPLHF | TGTGCCAGCAGCGCCGGACAGGGGTGGAATTCACCCCTCCACTTT
. | 16 | TRBJ2-7 | TRBD2 | TRBV19 | CASSARLAGGLHEQYF | TGTGCCAGTAGTGCAAGACTAGCGGGAGGTCTCCACGAGCAGTACTTC
once | 15 | TRBJ1-5 | TRBD1 | TRBV28 | CASSFTTGMGQPQHF | TGTGCCAGCAGTTTTACGACAGGGATGGGTCAGCCCCAGCATTTT
few | 14 | TRBJ1-2 | TRBD1 | TRBV5-8 | CASSWGQALYGYTF | TGTGCCAGCAGCTGGGGACAGGCCCTTTATGGCTACACCTTC
. | 14 | TRBJ2-5 | TRBD1 | TRBV6-8 | CASRQGHLQETQYF | TGTGCCAGCAGACAGGGGCATCTCCAAGAGACCCAGTACTTC
. | 15 | TRBJ2-1 | TRBD2 | TRBV10-3 | CAISDGGRAKNEQFF | TGTGCCATCAGTGATGGCGGGAGGGCCAAAAATGAGCAGTTCTTC
. | 14 | TRBJ2-1 | . | TRBV3-1/TRBV3-2 | CASSPWATYNEQFF | TGTGCCAGCAGCCCCTGGGCTACCTACAATGAGCAGTTCTTC
. | 14 | TRBJ1-6 | TRBD1 | TRBV5-1 | CASSSGTGDSPLHF | TGCGCCAGCAGCTCCGGGACAGGGGATTCACCCCTCCACTTT
once | 14 | TRBJ2-5 | . | TRBV20-1 | CSASIDGSGKTQYF | TGCAGTGCTAGTATTGACGGGAGTGGGAAGACCCAGTACTTC
. | 15 | TRBJ1-5 | . | TRBV27 | CASSFGGGGNQPQHF | TGTGCCAGCAGTTTCGGTGGGGGGGGCAATCAGCCCCAGCATTTT
few | 15 | TRBJ1-1 | . | TRBV7-9 | CASSWRAGRDTEAFF | TGTGCCAGCAGCTGGAGGGCAGGGCGGGACACTGAAGCTTTCTTT
. | 15 | TRBJ2-1 | TRBD1 | TRBV5-1 | CASSVGQGIVFEQFF | TGCGCCAGCAGCGTAGGACAGGGTATCGTCTTTGAGCAGTTCTTC